These 5 T cell receptor beta chains were all obtained from the same sample, sequenced in a study of beta chain features in type 1 diabetes. The isolated RNA, all of it, was reverse transcribed, so expressed TCRB transcripts were what got sequenced. Sequencing used immunoSEQ multiplex PCR; TCRdb keeps in-frame clones, though not all of them. The sample contains 150,000 or so clones, almost 65% of which appear only once. No antigen has been identified for these receptors. Overall study findings and caveats: There was a moderate but significant shortening of TCRB CDR3s in all four CD4+ subsets of Type 1 diabetes patients.

The sample taken for sequencing was naive CD4+ T cells from blood. These TCRs come from a man aged 30 to 39 with type 1 diabetes.

This clone turned up a few times. The genes are TRBV10-3 and TRBJ1-4; 8 nucleotides match TRBD1. With V trimmed by 6 bases and J by 5 bases, 5 bases remained unmatched. This CDR3 spans 14 amino acids. CDR1 is ENHRY and CDR2 is SYGVKD in the germline V gene. The CDR3 DNA sequence: TGTGCCATCAGAGCTGGACAGGGAAATGAAAAACTGTTTTTT. As protein: CAIRAGQGNEKLFF.

The chain employs TRBV6-5 and TRBJ2-7; the D is unclear. Germline CDR1 reads MNHEY; CDR2 reads SVGAGI. The CDR3 spans 13 residues. Trimming took off 2 bases at V and 0 bases at J, with 5 bases between the two ends. CDR3 in amino acids: CASSYPSSYEQYF. CDR3 coding DNA: TGTGCCAGCAGTTACCCAAGCTCCTACGAGCAGTACTTC.

This clone was picked up a small number of times. The chain uses TRBV9 and TRBJ2-7; the D gene is possibly TRBD1 (6 bases). The V gene's germline CDR1 is SGDLS and CDR2 YYNGEE. The CDR3 length is 13 residues. Trimming removed 3 bases from V and 5 bases from J, with 12 bases in between. The CDR3 nucleotides are TGTGCCAGCAGCGCAGGGGTTGAGGACGAGCAGTACTTC. This codes for CASSAGVEDEQYF.

This clone was recorded a few times. The gene calls are TRBV30 and TRBJ2-5; TRBD1 matches at 8 bases. Germline V gene sequence: CDR1 GTSNPN, CDR2 SVGIG (reference sequence). V shed 0 bases, J shed 4 bases, and the junction held 1 base outside the gene matches. The CDR3 totals 13 residues. CDR3 residues: CAWSVGTGETQYF. The DNA of the CDR3 is TGTGCCTGGAGTGTGGGGACAGGAGAGACCCAGTACTTC.

This sequence joins TRBV4-3 and TRBJ2-6, with TRBD1 matching 7 bases. V shed 4 bases, J shed 4 bases, and the junction held 16 bases outside the gene matches. Per germline, CDR1 LGHNA and CDR2 YSLEER. CDR3 length equals 19 residues. The CDR3 DNA reads TGCGCCAGCAGCCTCGATACTACAGGGGCCTTCTTCGGGGCCAACGTCCTGACTTTC. Amino acids: CASSLDTTGAFFGANVLTF.